These T cell receptor beta chains were read from a single sample in a study of blood T cell repertoires in COVID-19. Only in-frame clones appear in the TCRdb table, and some are missing; sequencing was by immunoSEQ multiplex PCR. The sample lists some 350,000 clones, 90% occurring once. Material for sequencing was peripheral blood. These receptor sequences come from a man between 18 and 35 years old with active or convalescent COVID-19. Both conserved end residues are part of each CDR3. The order of the fields is J gene, D gene, clone size, V gene, CDR3 protein, CDR3 DNA. A D gene is named only where the DNA matches it firmly. Rows give clone size only sometimes, using once, few, many, or a class for an expanded clone.

>TRBJ2-2|TRBD2|once|TRBV2
CASTRGETGELFF
TGTGCCAGCACCCGGGGGGAAACCGGGGAGCTGTTTTTT
>TRBJ2-1|TRBD1|.|TRBV7-2
CASSYTSGTEDEQFF
TGTGCCAGCAGTTATACCTCGGGGACAGAGGATGAGCAGTTCTTC
>TRBJ2-7|.|.|TRBV7-2
CASSQRPLTYEQYF
TGTGCCAGCAGCCAAAGGCCTCTGACTTACGAGCAGTACTTC
>TRBJ1-2|.|.|TRBV19
CASSLLGLGDYGYTF
TGTGCCAGTAGTCTACTGGGGCTAGGGGACTATGGCTACACCTTC
>TRBJ2-2|TRBD2|.|TRBV3-1/TRBV3-2
CASSQEVAGDPGELFF
TGTGCCAGCAGCCAAGAGGTAGCGGGAGACCCCGGGGAGCTGTTTTTT
>TRBJ2-7|TRBD2|.|TRBV29-1
CSVRSGALSYEQYF
TGCAGCGTCAGGAGCGGGGCCCTCTCCTACGAGCAGTACTTC
>TRBJ2-2|.|.|TRBV3-1/TRBV3-2
CASSRRGGGELFF
TGTGCCAGCAGCCGAAGGGGGGGCGGGGAGCTGTTTTTT
>TRBJ2-5|.|.|TRBV7-6
CASSLSPRETQYF
TGTGCCAGCAGCTTGTCCCCCCGGGAGACCCAGTACTTC
>TRBJ2-7|.|.|TRBV19
CASSISGSSYEQYF
TGTGCCAGTAGTATTTCAGGCAGCTCCTACGAGCAGTACTTC
>TRBJ2-7|.|few|TRBV4-3
CASSQNRGTLRTRSYEQYF
TGCGCCAGCAGCCAAAATCGTGGAACGTTGAGGACTCGCTCCTACGAGCAGTACTTC
>TRBJ2-1|TRBD2|.|TRBV11-3
CASSPGSGDYNEQFF
TGTGCCAGCAGCCCCGGTAGCGGGGATTACAATGAGCAGTTCTTC
>TRBJ1-5|TRBD1|.|TRBV19
CASSRGGQGARQPQHF
TGTGCCAGTAGTAGGGGGGGACAGGGGGCAAGGCAGCCCCAGCATTTT
>TRBJ2-5|.|once|TRBV7-3
CASSEGGGDETQYF
TGTGCCAGCAGCGAAGGAGGGGGCGACGAGACCCAGTACTTC
>TRBJ1-1|TRBD1|.|TRBV7-3
CASSPQGARVNTEAFF
TGTGCCAGCAGCCCACAGGGGGCGCGGGTGAACACTGAAGCTTTCTTT
>TRBJ1-4|.|.|TRBV4-1
CASSQGGTAREKLFF
TGCGCCAGCAGCCAGGGCGGGACGGCCCGGGAAAAACTGTTTTTT
>TRBJ2-2|TRBD1|.|TRBV5-1
CASSQRTGNTGELFF
TGCGCCAGCAGCCAGAGGACAGGGAACACCGGGGAGCTGTTTTTT
>TRBJ2-1|.|.|TRBV3-1/TRBV3-2
CASSQEDRIRYNEQFF
TGTGCCAGCAGCCAAGAAGACAGGATCCGCTACAATGAGCAGTTCTTC
>TRBJ2-7|TRBD1|.|TRBV6-5
CASRGQGAYEQYF
TGTGCCAGCAGGGGACAGGGGGCCTACGAGCAGTACTTC
>TRBJ2-7|.|.|TRBV5-1
CASSFNRDTQSYEQYF
TGCGCCAGCAGCTTCAACCGGGACACTCAGTCCTACGAGCAGTACTTC
>TRBJ2-7|.|.|TRBV27
CASSYNPPEPNEQYF
TGTGCCAGCAGTTACAACCCCCCGGAGCCAAACGAGCAGTACTTC
>TRBJ2-3|.|.|TRBV6-2/TRBV6-3
CASSYSRFSGITDTQYF
TGTGCCAGCAGTTACTCGAGGTTTAGCGGAATCACAGATACGCAGTATTTT
>TRBJ2-1|.|.|TRBV21-1
CAPPPSYNEQFF
TGTGCCCCTCCCCCGTCCTACAATGAGCAGTTCTTC
>TRBJ1-2|.|.|TRBV28
CASGSLGSYGYTF
TGTGCCAGCGGTAGCCTCGGTAGCTATGGCTACACCTTC
>TRBJ2-1|.|once|TRBV21-1
CASIGLAGEGLENEQFF
TGTGCCAGCATCGGACTAGCGGGAGAGGGATTAGAAAATGAGCAGTTCTTC
>TRBJ2-1|TRBD2|.|TRBV7-2
CASSLDTSGRTNEQFF
TGTGCCAGCAGCTTAGATACTAGCGGGAGAACCAATGAGCAGTTCTTC
>TRBJ2-3|TRBD2|.|TRBV28
CASSSSGGGPDTQYF
TGTGCCAGCAGTTCTAGCGGGGGGGGGCCAGATACGCAGTATTTT
>TRBJ2-1|TRBD2|.|TRBV9
CASSVVGLAGYNEQFF
TGTGCCAGCAGCGTAGTAGGGCTAGCGGGCTACAATGAGCAGTTCTTC
>TRBJ2-1|.|.|TRBV5-6
CASSLEGAMAGNEQFF
TGTGCCAGCAGCTTGGAGGGCGCCATGGCGGGCAATGAGCAGTTCTTC
>TRBJ1-1|TRBD1|.|TRBV5-4
CASSLALRGLNTEAFF
TGTGCCAGCAGCTTGGCTTTGAGGGGGCTGAACACTGAAGCTTTCTTT
>TRBJ1-2|TRBD1|.|TRBV28
CASSPPRQGGYTF
TGTGCCAGCAGTCCGCCGCGACAGGGGGGCTACACCTTC
>TRBJ1-1|.|few|TRBV18
CASSPQGNTEAFF
TGTGCCAGCTCACCCCAGGGGAACACTGAAGCTTTCTTT
>TRBJ1-5|TRBD1|.|TRBV27
CASSSSTGSNQPQHF
TGTGCCAGCAGTTCCTCGACAGGGAGCAATCAGCCCCAGCATTTT
>TRBJ2-6|TRBD1|.|TRBV5-6
CASSRQGTYGANVLTF
TGTGCCAGCAGCAGACAGGGGACTTATGGGGCCAACGTCCTGACTTTC
>TRBJ1-1|.|.|TRBV5-1
CASSHPGKTSPKVMNTEAFF
TGCGCCAGCAGCCATCCAGGGAAGACATCCCCTAAGGTGATGAACACTGAAGCTTTCTTT
>TRBJ2-7|TRBD2|.|TRBV4-1
CASSQATSGGVYEQYF
TGCGCCAGCAGCCAAGCCACTAGCGGGGGTGTCTACGAGCAGTACTTC
>TRBJ2-7|.|.|TRBV6-2/TRBV6-3
CASSPERSRTYEQYF
TGTGCCAGCAGTCCCGAGCGGTCAAGAACCTACGAGCAGTACTTC
>TRBJ2-7|.|.|TRBV7-9
CASSLTYSYEQYF
TGTGCCAGCAGCTTGACTTACTCCTACGAGCAGTACTTC
>TRBJ2-2|.|.|TRBV9
CASSVAPGRGDTGELFF
TGTGCCAGCAGCGTAGCTCCCGGGAGAGGGGACACCGGGGAGCTGTTTTTT
>TRBJ1-5|.|.|TRBV6-2/TRBV6-3
CASSSRPGQGRQPQHF
TGTGCCAGCAGTTCAAGGCCGGGACAAGGAAGGCAGCCCCAGCATTTT
>TRBJ2-1|.|.|TRBV7-2
CASTYGSEQFF
TGTGCCAGCACCTATGGTAGCGAGCAGTTCTTC
>TRBJ1-6|.|.|TRBV5-8
CASSLGPGGLRGPLHF
TGTGCCAGCAGCTTGGGCCCGGGGGGCCTGCGGGGACCCCTCCACTTT
>TRBJ1-1|TRBD1|.|TRBV7-2
CATGTGGSTEAFF
TGTGCCACCGGGACAGGGGGCAGCACTGAAGCTTTCTTT